This record concerns one T cell receptor beta chain sequence. The antigen remains undetermined. TCRdb re-called the 5' RACE reads through MiXCR, storing one row per CDR3 protein. The table lists 500,000 or so distinct CDR3 sequences, roughly a fifth of them singletons, with around 0.9% in the top ten. This entry belongs to a study of identical twins. Points from the study as a whole: Model-predicted out-of-frame TCR alpha sharing fell below observed values in monozygotic twins.

The V and J ends lost 2 bases and 3 bases respectively, with 9 bases between them. In germline, CDR1 is DFQATT, CDR2 SNEGSKA (reference sequence). There are 13 residues in the CDR3. These data are also associated with another study on T cells expressing NK-cell markers. That report notes: The study sequenced eight donors, seven HCMV-seropositive and one seronegative. Clones of NKG2C+ T cells that had expanded were of unclear HCMV specificity.

This chain links TRBV20-1 with TRBJ2-3; tentatively, D is TRBD1 (6 bases). This sequence originates from a woman aged 18-29 years in good health. Sequenced: CD4+ T cells sorted from blood. The CDR3 bases are TGCAGTGCTAGAATCCAGGGGACAGATACGCAGTATTTT. Translation: CSARIQGTDTQYF.